This T cell receptor (beta chain) is from a study of blood T cells in healthy people across ages. Primed by a sample-barcoded 5' primer and a J-beta primer mix, a second PCR proceeded for 7 to 11 cycles. TCRdb called the 5' RACE reads again in MiXCR, with one record for every CDR3 protein. This table has some 710,000 distinct CDR3 sequences, more than 35% appearing once. This clonotype has a handful of counts. Deletions cut 9 bases from V and 6 bases from J, with 18 bases between. The CDR3 runs 14 residues. Per the germline V gene, CDR1 is MDHEN and CDR2 is SYDVKM. The sequence was collected from a man older than 75 in good health. Sequencing was done on a sample of blood. This sequence joins TRBV28 and TRBJ1-5, with a tentative D call TRBD1 (5 bases). CDR3 in amino acids: CASIKGRDGQPQHF. The DNA of the CDR3 is TGTGCCAGTATTAAGGGGAGGGATGGTCAGCCCCAGCATTTT.